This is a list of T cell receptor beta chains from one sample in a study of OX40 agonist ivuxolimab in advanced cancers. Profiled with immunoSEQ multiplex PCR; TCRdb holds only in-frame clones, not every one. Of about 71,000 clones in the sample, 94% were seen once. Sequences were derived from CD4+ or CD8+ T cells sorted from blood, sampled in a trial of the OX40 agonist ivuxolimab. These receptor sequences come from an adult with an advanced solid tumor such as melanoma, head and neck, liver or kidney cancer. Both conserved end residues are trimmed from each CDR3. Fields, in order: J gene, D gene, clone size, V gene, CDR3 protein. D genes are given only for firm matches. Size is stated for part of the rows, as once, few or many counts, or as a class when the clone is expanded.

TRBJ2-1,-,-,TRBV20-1,SAGPANEQF
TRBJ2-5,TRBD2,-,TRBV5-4,ASRTSGSMETQY
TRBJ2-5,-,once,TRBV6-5,ASSPGQFQETQY
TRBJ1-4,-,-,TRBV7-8,ASMVHRVNEKLF
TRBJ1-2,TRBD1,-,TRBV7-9,ASSQGQGDGYT
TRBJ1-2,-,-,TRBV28,ASSLGQGNYGYT
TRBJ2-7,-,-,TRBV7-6,ASSLDMGQAAYEQY
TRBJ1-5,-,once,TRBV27,ASSLAISNQPQH
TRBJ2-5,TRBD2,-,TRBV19,ASSIDAGGLETQY
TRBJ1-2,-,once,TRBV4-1,ASSPGGGDNYGYT
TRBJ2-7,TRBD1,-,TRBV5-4,ASSPGTGPTYEQY
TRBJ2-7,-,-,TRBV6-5,ASSYKGPLYEQY
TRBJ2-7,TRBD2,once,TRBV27,ASSPHGTSGILSYEQY
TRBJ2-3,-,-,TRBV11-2,ASSPEGGADTQY
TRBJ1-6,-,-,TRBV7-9,ASSASGINSPLH
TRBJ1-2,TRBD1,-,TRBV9,ASSVKGADGYT
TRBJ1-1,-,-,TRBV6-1,ASSERQNPEAF
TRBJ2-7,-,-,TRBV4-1,ASSQRVGAYEQY
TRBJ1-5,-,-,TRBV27,ASSFGDHQPQH
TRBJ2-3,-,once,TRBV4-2,ASSHETDTQY
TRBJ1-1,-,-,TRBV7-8,ASSLGTRTGRTEAF
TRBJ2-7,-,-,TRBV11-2,ASSNPLDGAYEQY
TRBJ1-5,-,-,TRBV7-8,ASSLVAGRSNQPQH
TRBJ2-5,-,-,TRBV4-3,ASSHDPGPRETQY
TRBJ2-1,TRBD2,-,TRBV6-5,ASSPSAGGEQF
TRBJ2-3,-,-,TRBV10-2,ASSNRVLADTQY
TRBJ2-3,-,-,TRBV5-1,ASSVPSRVRDTQY
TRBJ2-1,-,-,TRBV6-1,ASSDIKEYNEQF
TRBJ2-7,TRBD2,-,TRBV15,ATSRGGGPYEQY
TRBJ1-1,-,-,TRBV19,ASSIGWIEAF
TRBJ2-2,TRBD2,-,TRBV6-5,ASGRAGPNTGELF
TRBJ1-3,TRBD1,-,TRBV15,ATSRDRGFGNTIY
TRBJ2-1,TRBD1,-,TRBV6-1,ASPPGTETYNEQF
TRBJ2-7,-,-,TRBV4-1,ASSQLAGGEQY
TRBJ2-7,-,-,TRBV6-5,ASSYSSAGGDEQY
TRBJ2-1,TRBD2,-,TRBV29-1,SVQTSVNEQF
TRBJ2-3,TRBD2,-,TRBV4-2,ASSQGDSGNTDTQY
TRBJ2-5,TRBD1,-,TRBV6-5,ASSWDRVGEQY
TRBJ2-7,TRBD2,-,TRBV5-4,ASSPGLAGGYEQY
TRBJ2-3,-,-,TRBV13,ASSGTGTPTTDTQY
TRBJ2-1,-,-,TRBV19,ASSMYAGVAYNEQF
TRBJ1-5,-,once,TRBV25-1,ASGPGVHNQPQH
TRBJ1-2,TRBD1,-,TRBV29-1,SVEELGRGLGYT
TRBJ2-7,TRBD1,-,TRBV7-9,ASSDAGTDTYEQY
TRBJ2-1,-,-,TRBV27,ASSRLEDNEQF
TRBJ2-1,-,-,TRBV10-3,AISESVEWDNEQF
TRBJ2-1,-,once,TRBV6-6,ASSPGLNEQF
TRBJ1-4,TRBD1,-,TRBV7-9,ASSPPGQGAGEKLF
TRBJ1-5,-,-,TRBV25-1,ASSGGAGYSNQPQH
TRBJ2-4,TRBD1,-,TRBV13,ASSSTGLAKNIQY
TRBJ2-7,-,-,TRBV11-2,ASSLRQKTDSSYEQY